This TCR beta chain is drawn from a study of CD8 T cells in ankylosing spondylitis. Study-wide results and caveats: A TCR beta motif of under ten highly homologous variants appeared characteristic of ankylosing spondylitis blood. Significant enrichment of disease-linked clones was reported in matched ankylosing spondylitis synovial fluid. In the blood and synovial fluid of reactive arthritis, some motif variants had been previously reported.

Using quantitative 5'-RACE with molecular barcodes, the authors made TCR beta libraries. MiXCR, run by TCRdb on the 5' RACE reads, gives a single entry per CDR3 protein. The sample has fewer than 130,000 distinct CDR3 sequences; nearly 25% are singletons. This clonotype was counted only a few times. Its antigen is not identified. CDR1 is SQVTM, CDR2 ANQGSEA, per germline. V lost 4 bases to trimming and J lost 7 bases; unmatched junction nucleotides: 3. CDR3 size: 13 residues. V is TRBV29-1 and J is TRBJ2-1, with 11 bases identical to TRBD2. The source is a male donor with ankylosing spondylitis. The sequencing input was synovial fluid, either unsorted or a sorted T cell fraction (not recorded which). The CDR3: CSVGTSGHNEQFF. The CDR3 bases are TGCAGCGTTGGGACTAGCGGGCATAATGAGCAGTTCTTC.